The T cell receptor beta chain described here comes from a study of control samples from healthy donors and cancer patients. The CDR3 spans 15 residues. Germline V gives CDR1 MNHNS, CDR2 SASEGT. Trimming took 3 bases from V and 0 from J, leaving 10 bases between them. Using immunoSEQ multiplex PCR, the repertoire was profiled, and TCRdb retains in-frame clones only, with some absent. In the table there are about 130,000 clones, roughly 94% of which are singletons. The J gene is TRBJ2-3, the V gene TRBV6-1; tentatively, D is TRBD2 (6 bases). Input material: PBMCs. This receptor was taken from a man aged 60 to 69 with colorectal cancer. This CDR3 reads CASSDGRSSTDTQYF. CDR3 nucleotide sequence: TGTGCCAGCAGTGACGGGAGATCTAGCACAGATACGCAGTATTTT.